This T cell receptor (beta chain) derives from a study of blood T cell repertoires in COVID-19. Across the whole study: The United States, Italy and Spain provided the acute and convalescent COVID-19 samples. T cells, B-cell-depleted T cells, or PBMCs supplied cDNA or gDNA.

Per the original data handling: Quantification of nucleated cells was approximated via reference gene primer amplification. Profiling relied on immunoSEQ multiplex PCR, and the TCRdb table lists in-frame clones only, not all of them. That table supplies the V and J calls and clone size; D and trimming were determined from the DNA. The sample comprises around 200,000 clones, around 83% of which are singletons, and roughly 6.6% rests with the top ten. Germline CDR1 SGHVS, CDR2 FQNEAQ. J lost 2 bases, V lost 3 bases, and 6 bases had no gene match. This CDR3 is 15 amino acids long. The source is a woman aged 40 to 50 with acute or convalescent COVID-19. Sequenced: peripheral blood. This chain uses TRBV7-8 with TRBJ2-7; TRBD1 matches 8 bases. CDR3 sequence: CASSLVVDRAYEQYF. CDR3 nucleotide sequence: TGTGCCAGCAGCTTGGTGGTGGACAGGGCCTACGAGCAGTACTTC.